This T cell receptor (beta chain) is drawn from a study of regulatory T cells in long-lasting Graves disease. Findings of the study overall: With some 2,700 shared public clonotypes, persistent patients exceeded new patients, who shared over 950. Only peripheral blood was studied, not thyroid tissue. Segments TRBV28, TRBJ1-2 and TRBJ2-5 showed preferential usage in persistent disease.

This clonotype appeared many times. The antigen is undetermined. The V end was cut by 7 bases, the J end by 2 bases, with 18 bases between. The CDR3 loop spans 15 amino acids. Germline lookup yields CDR1 SGHNT and CDR2 YENEEA. Arm-PCR of CDR3 regions and iRepertoire HTBI primers were the basis on which TCR beta libraries were built. TCRdb re-called the multiplex PCR reads with MiXCR, one entry per CDR3 protein. The data contain about 300,000 distinct CDR3 sequences, about 20% of them seen just once; the ten biggest clones take up around 37%. Regarding time point: newly diagnosed GD, antithyroid drugs for less than 3 months. The TCR library was made from RNA that had been extracted from PBMCs in TRIzol.

The sample was peripheral blood mononuclear cells (PBMCs), taken at new diagnosis, from a patient treated with antithyroid drugs. This receptor was identified in a female donor with Graves disease. This chain connects TRBV11-3 to TRBJ2-7; no clear D. This CDR3 reads CASKWKRRRTYEQYF. The CDR3 coding sequence is TGTGCCAGCAAGTGGAAACGGCGTAGAACCTACGAGCAGTACTTC.